This T cell receptor (beta chain) was observed in a study of T-cell reconstitution after alpha-beta-depleted transplantation in children. Preparation of the TCRbeta library involved a method that used unique molecular identifiers. TCRdb processed the PCR reads anew with MiXCR; each CDR3 protein has one entry. Seen here are about 540,000 distinct CDR3 sequences, about 16% observed once, and the top ten hold 3.3%. This clonotype came up a few times. The CDR3 extends over 16 amino acids. Germline V gene lookup returns CDR1 DFQATT and CDR2 SNEGSKA (reference sequence). V was pared by 3 bases and J by 1 base, with 18 bases between.

This chain joins TRBV20-1 and TRBJ1-1, with a weak D call TRBD1 (5 bases). The sequence was obtained from a human donor who donated a stem cell graft to a child with acute lymphoblastic leukemia. Sample: PBMCs from the stem cell graft donor, taken from the stem cell graft. CDR3 loop: CSARALRRGENTEAFF. Here the CDR3 DNA reads TGCAGTGCTAGGGCGCTCCGGAGGGGCGAGAACACTGAAGCTTTCTTT.